The 15 T cell receptor beta chains below all came from one sample that was sequenced in a study of response to subunit inactivated influenza vaccine. Each CDR3 protein gets one entry after TCRdb re-called the RT-PCR reads with MiXCR. The sample has around 580,000 distinct CDR3 sequences; roughly 10% are singletons. Sequences were derived from PBMCs from blood, sampled on the day of vaccination. The receptors derive from a man aged 50-60 years who received an inactivated influenza vaccine.

This clonotype was detected a few times. The V gene is TRBV2, the J gene TRBJ2-1; D gene ambiguous. CDR3 length equals 13 residues. V gave up 3 bases and J gave up 6 bases, with 9 bases separating them. CDR1 SNHLY and CDR2 FYNNEI come from the germline V gene. For the CDR3, the DNA is TGTGCCAGCAGTGATTTCGTGGGCAATGAGCAGTTCTTC. Translated: CASSDFVGNEQFF.

This clonotype was seen more than once but under ten times. The chain links TRBV4-2 to TRBJ2-1; TRBD2 matches at 7 bases. Unmatched junction bases numbered 5, after V lost 4 bases and J lost 2 bases. Germline V CDR1 and CDR2: LGHNA, YNFKEQ. This CDR3 is built from 15 residues. CDR3 region: CASSLPGLTYNEQFF. The CDR3, as DNA: TGTGCCAGCAGCCTTCCGGGACTAACCTACAATGAGCAGTTCTTC.

The chain couples TRBV29-1 to TRBJ2-7; D might be TRBD2 (6 bases). CDR3 size: 13 residues. CDR1 and CDR2 (germline): SQVTM, ANQGSEA. Trimming took 5 bases from V and 6 from J, leaving 17 bases between them. The CDR3 DNA sequence: TGCAGCGTTAAGCGACTAGAGGTTGGCGAGCAGTACTTC. Amino acids: CSVKRLEVGEQYF.

This clonotype has only a few counts. This sequence joins TRBV18 and TRBJ2-7, with a weak D call TRBD2 (7 bases). Deletions cut 4 bases from V and 3 bases from J, with 10 bases between. CDR1 is KGHSH and CDR2 is LQKENI in the germline V gene. CDR3 length: 13 residues. DNA for the CDR3: TGTGCCAGCTCACGAGGGGGGGACTACGAGCAGTACTTC. The encoded protein is CASSRGGDYEQYF.

This clonotype occurred a few times. This chain links TRBV20-1 with TRBJ2-7; TRBD2 might be the D (6 bases). V lost 2 bases to trimming and J lost 2 bases, with 13 bases between them. Germline CDR1 and CDR2: DFQATT and SNEGSKA (reference sequence). The CDR3 contains 14 residues. The CDR3 reads CSARSGGMTYEQYF. The CDR3 DNA reads TGCAGTGCTAGATCTGGCGGGATGACCTACGAGCAGTACTTC.

This clonotype turned up a few times. The rearrangement links TRBV27 to TRBJ2-1; D unresolved. Germline V lookup: CDR1 MNHEY, CDR2 SMNVEV (reference sequence). V gave up 0 bases and J gave up 8 bases, with 17 bases separating them. CDR3 length: 16 residues. CDR3 protein: CASSLSPQKLRHEQFF. The CDR3 DNA reads TGTGCCAGCAGTTTATCTCCCCAGAAATTACGGCATGAGCAGTTCTTC.

The sample holds a few counts of this clonotype. This chain connects TRBV11-2 to TRBJ2-7; 8 bases fit TRBD2. The CDR3 is 15 amino acids. Germline CDR1 and CDR2: SGHAT and FQNNGV. J gave up 7 bases and V 3 bases, and 11 bases lay outside the gene matches. The CDR3 spells CASSLAAGAFSEQYF. The CDR3 nucleotides read TGTGCCAGCAGCTTGGCAGCGGGGGCCTTTAGTGAGCAGTACTTC. Complete variable domain (other parts from reference TRBV11-2 and TRBJ2-7): EAGVAQSPRYKIIEKRQSVAFWCNPISGHATLYWYQQILGQGPKLLIQFQNNGVVDDSQLPKDRFSAERLKGVDSTLKIQPAKLEDSAVYLCASSLAAGAFSEQYFGPGTRLTVT.

This clonotype was picked up a small number of times. This chain joins TRBV6-2 or TRBV6-3 and TRBJ2-1; TRBD2 matches at 7 bases. Germline loops: CDR1 MNHEY, CDR2 SVGEGT. J gave up 0 bases and V 8 bases, and 19 bases lay outside the gene matches. The CDR3 has 19 residues. The CDR3, as DNA: TGTGCCAGCCTAATAACCGGGACGGCGGGACTATCCTCCTACAATGAGCAGTTCTTC. Translating gives CASLITGTAGLSSYNEQFF.

In its sample, this clonotype was seen a few times. The CDR3 is CASSQGFSSYNEQFF. The DNA of the CDR3 is TGCGCCAGCAGCCAAGGGTTCAGCTCCTACAATGAGCAGTTCTTC. The chain carries TRBV4-1 and TRBJ2-1; D unresolved. The ends were cut back, 1 base at V and 0 bases at J, with 7 bases in the middle. The CDR3 is made up of 15 amino acids. The germline V gene has CDR1 MGHRA and CDR2 YSYEKL.

This chain connects TRBV6-1 to TRBJ1-2; D not certain. Trimming removed 2 bases at V and 4 bases at J, with 14 bases between. CDR1 MNHNS and CDR2 SASEGT come from the germline V gene. This CDR3 contains 15 residues. The chain's CDR3 is CASSETDGSTYGYTF. The CDR3 bases are TGTGCCAGCAGTGAAACAGACGGGAGTACCTATGGCTACACCTTC.

The rearrangement joins TRBV6-5 to TRBJ2-2, with D hard to call. Trimming stripped 0 bases from V and 6 bases from J, with 11 bases between. This CDR3 is 15 amino acids long. CDR1 MNHEY and CDR2 SVGAGI come from the germline V gene. In DNA, the CDR3 is TGTGCCAGCAGTTACTCACCGGCCAGTCCCGGGGAGCTGTTTTTT. Translating it yields CASSYSPASPGELFF.

J is TRBJ1-5 and V is TRBV20-1; TRBD1 aligns across 12 bases. The CDR3 consists of 16 residues. The germline gives CDR1 DFQATT, CDR2 SNEGSKA (reference sequence). V was pared by 0 bases and J by 7 bases, with 7 bases of the junction left unmatched. CDR3: CSARDGTGGSKQPQHF. In DNA form, the CDR3 reads TGCAGTGCTAGAGATGGGACAGGGGGCTCCAAACAGCCCCAGCATTTT.

This clonotype showed up just a few times. The CDR3 DNA sequence: TGTGCCAGCAGCCAGGGGACTAGCCCCCCCTACGAGCAGTACTTC. Residues: CASSQGTSPPYEQYF. The chain couples TRBV4-2 to TRBJ2-7; TRBD2 matches at 9 bases. The CDR3 is made up of 15 amino acids. CDR1 and CDR2 (germline): LGHNA, YNFKEQ. The V and J ends lost 3 bases and 2 bases, in that order; junction bases with no gene match: 5.

The V and J genes are TRBV20-1 and TRBJ1-5; perhaps TRBD1 as D (6 bases). V was clipped by 1 base and J by 5 bases, with 12 bases between them. Germline loops: CDR1 DFQATT, CDR2 SNEGSKA (reference sequence). CDR3 length equals 14 residues. Here the CDR3 DNA reads TGCAGTGCTAGAGTCGGGGGCGCGGATCAGCCCCAGCATTTT. Translated: CSARVGGADQPQHF.

This clonotype came up a few times. The V call is TRBV30, the J call TRBJ2-1, with 8 bases identical to TRBD1. V gave up 0 bases and J gave up 6 bases; unmatched junction bases: 4. CDR3 length: 14 residues. Per the germline V gene, CDR1 is GTSNPN and CDR2 is SVGIG (reference sequence). CDR3 sequence (DNA): TGTGCCTGGAGTGTACTCGGGACAGGCAATGAGCAGTTCTTC. Translated: CAWSVLGTGNEQFF.